The 31 T cell receptor beta chains below all came from one sample that was sequenced in a study of cytomegalovirus exposure and HLA in healthy donors. The PCR made use of 60 Vbeta and 13 Jbeta primers. Generated by immunoSEQ multiplex PCR, the TCRdb table keeps only in-frame clones and is missing some. The table includes about 170,000 clones, approximately 65% detected once. Material: PBMCs. These receptors all stem from a man between 40 and 49 years old in good health and CMV-seronegative.

This clone was counted only a few times. DNA for the CDR3: TGTGCCTGGGGACTCGATCAGTACAATGAGCAGTTCTTC. Translating gives CAWGLDQYNEQFF. This rearrangement joins TRBV30 to TRBJ2-1; D is possibly TRBD2 (5 bases). The germline CDR1 and CDR2 sequences are GTSNPN and SVGIG (reference sequence). The length of the CDR3 is 13 residues. V was pared by 5 bases and J by 4 bases, with 12 bases between.

The CDR3 loop reads CASSRPDRGLSIYEQYF. The CDR3 nucleotides read TGTGCCAGCAGCCGACCGGACAGGGGGCTTTCCATCTACGAGCAGTACTTC. The chain carries TRBV2 and TRBJ2-7; 11 bases map to TRBD1. This CDR3 region has 17 residues. V lost 6 bases, J lost 3 bases, and 13 bases stayed unmatched. Germline CDR1 SNHLY, CDR2 FYNNEI.

CDR3 in amino acids: CASTKPTGGKDSNQPQHF. CDR3 nucleotide sequence: TGTGCCAGCACCAAACCAACGGGGGGAAAGGATAGCAATCAGCCCCAGCATTTT. This chain links TRBV7-3 with TRBJ1-5; tentatively, D is TRBD1 (5 bases). Deletions cut 7 bases from V and 0 bases from J, with 22 bases between. The CDR3 consists of 18 residues. Germline loops: CDR1 SGHTA, CDR2 FQGTGA.

This chain joins TRBV5-6 and TRBJ2-3, with 8 positions matching TRBD2. V lost 3 bases, J lost 0 bases, and 6 bases stayed unmatched. The CDR3 extends over 16 amino acids. Germline CDR1 is SGHDT and CDR2 is YYEEEE. CDR3 coding DNA: TGTGCCAGCAGCTCGGGACTAGTTTTTAGCACAGATACGCAGTATTTT. Translated: CASSSGLVFSTDTQYF.

The genes are TRBV5-1 and TRBJ2-5, with TRBD2 matching over 12 bases. This CDR3 spans 18 amino acids. Losses at the gene ends were 5 bases for V and 1 base for J; bases not matched to a gene: 12. Germline V gives CDR1 SGHRS, CDR2 YFSETQ. The CDR3 DNA is TGCGCCAGCAGAGAAGAAGAGACTAGCGGGGGTACCCAAGAGACCCAGTACTTC. Its translation: CASREEETSGGTQETQYF. The full variable domain, in which reference TRBV5-1 and TRBJ2-5 provide the parts outside the CDR3, is KAGVTQTPRYLIKTRGQQVTLSCSPISGHRSVSWYQQTPGQGLQFLFEYFSETQRNKGNFPGRFSGRQFSNSRSEMNVSTLELGDSALYLCASREEETSGGTQETQYFGPGTRLLVL.

This clone appeared a few times. One junction end disagrees with the germline gene, perhaps due to a read error. The V and J genes are TRBV2 and TRBJ1-2, with D maybe TRBD1 (6 bases). Germline V CDR1 and CDR2: SNHLY, FYNNEI. The CDR3 contains 13 residues. In nucleotides, the CDR3 is TGTGCCAGCAGGGAAGGACAGAACTATGGCTACACCTTC. This encodes CASREGQNYGYTF.

This clone was counted a few times. The J gene is TRBJ2-5, the V gene TRBV7-3, with 10 bases identical to TRBD2. The germline V gene encodes CDR1 SGHTA and CDR2 FQGTGA. The length of the CDR3 is 15 residues. The V gene end was trimmed by 4 bases and the J gene end by 0 bases; junction bases not matched to a gene: 2. CDR3: CASSSSGRDQETQYF. CDR3 coding DNA: TGTGCCAGCAGCTCCAGCGGGAGGGACCAAGAGACCCAGTACTTC.

The gene calls are TRBV4-1 and TRBJ1-2; D gene ambiguous. Germline lookup yields CDR1 MGHRA and CDR2 YSYEKL. V was cut by 0 bases and J by 4 bases, with 15 bases left in between. This CDR3 region has 16 residues. The CDR3 region has the DNA TGCGCCAGCAGCCAAGACGCTGGCCAGGCCGCCTATGGCTACACCTTC. Translated: CASSQDAGQAAYGYTF.

V is TRBV5-1 and J is TRBJ2-3, with TRBD1 matching 8 bases. Trimming cost V 1 base and J 0 bases; bases outside gene matches: 4. This CDR3 has 16 residues. Germline V gene sequence: CDR1 SGHRS, CDR2 YFSETQ. The CDR3 protein is CASSLYGQGSTDTQYF. CDR3 DNA: TGCGCCAGCAGCTTGTATGGACAGGGAAGCACAGATACGCAGTATTTT.

The gene calls are TRBV9 and TRBJ2-2; the match to TRBD2 covers 11 bases. After removal of 6 bases from V and 4 bases from J, the junction contained 5 bases not matched to a gene. CDR1 and CDR2 from the germline V gene are SGDLS and YYNGEE. There are 15 residues in the CDR3. CDR3 coding DNA: TGTGCCAGCACTAACACTAGCGGGGGCACCGGGGAGCTGTTTTTT. Encoded protein: CASTNTSGGTGELFF.

The chain is built from TRBV7-9 and TRBJ2-7, with unresolved D. Germline CDR1 reads SEHNR; CDR2 reads FQNEAQ (reference sequence). The CDR3 runs to 13 residues. Trimming shortened V by 1 base and J by 3 bases, and 7 bases separated the two germline ends. The CDR3 region is CASSLGGVYEQYF. DNA of the CDR3: TGTGCCAGCAGCTTAGGCGGAGTCTACGAGCAGTACTTC.

The V gene is TRBV29-1, the J gene TRBJ2-5; 10 bases are shared with TRBD2. The V gene end was trimmed by 4 bases and the J gene end by 6 bases; junction bases not matched to a gene: 11. This CDR3 comprises 15 residues. Germline V gives CDR1 SQVTM, CDR2 ANQGSEA. The CDR3 region has the DNA TGCAGCGTTGTTTCAACTAGCGGGGTCCGGAAGACCCAGTACTTC. Translated, it gives CSVVSTSGVRKTQYF.

This chain joins TRBV6-6 and TRBJ1-2; D gene uncertain. This CDR3 contains 16 residues. Trimming removed 0 bases at V and 4 bases at J, with 15 bases between. Germline CDR1 is MNHNY and CDR2 is SVGAGI (reference sequence). The DNA for the CDR3 is TGTGCCAGCAGTTACTCAGGAGGTGACATGGGCTATGGCTACACCTTC. Protein sequence: CASSYSGGDMGYGYTF.

The chain is built from TRBV2 and TRBJ2-7; no firm D call. CDR1 and CDR2 (germline): SNHLY, FYNNEI. The CDR3 has 12 amino acids. Trimming left V 7 bases short and J 2 bases short, with 9 bases between. The DNA for the CDR3 is TGTGCCAGCAAAATCCAGGCCTACGAGCAGTACTTC. Its protein product is CASKIQAYEQYF.

Only a few counts were recorded for this clone. DNA of the CDR3: TGCGCCAGCAGCTTGGTGGCAGGGGTTGGTGAAAAACTGTTTTTT. Translated, it gives CASSLVAGVGEKLFF. The rearrangement uses TRBV5-1 and TRBJ1-4, with D possibly matching TRBD1 (6 bases). Germline V gives CDR1 SGHRS, CDR2 YFSETQ. The CDR3 covers 15 residues. V was shortened by 0 bases and J by 7 bases, with 13 bases between the two germline ends. The variable domain in full, with the rest retrieved from reference TRBV5-1 and TRBJ1-4, is KAGVTQTPRYLIKTRGQQVTLSCSPISGHRSVSWYQQTPGQGLQFLFEYFSETQRNKGNFPGRFSGRQFSNSRSEMNVSTLELGDSALYLCASSLVAGVGEKLFFGSGTQLSVL.

The chain is built from TRBV5-8 and TRBJ2-2; TRBD2 agrees at 12 bases. In germline, CDR1 is SGHTS, CDR2 YDEGEE. The CDR3 consists of 16 residues. The V segment lost 3 bases and the J segment 7 bases; nucleotides outside the gene matches: 7. The DNA for the CDR3 is TGTGCCAGCAGCTCCGGACTAGCGGGAACGTTCGGGGAGCTGTTTTTT. This encodes CASSSGLAGTFGELFF.

The chain couples TRBV6-5 to TRBJ1-5, with D possibly being TRBD1 (6 bases). V lost 5 bases, J lost 6 bases, and 11 bases lay in between. The CDR3 has 13 amino acids. Germline loops: CDR1 MNHEY, CDR2 SVGAGI. The DNA of the CDR3 is TGTGCCAGCAGTACGGGGGGCGGTCAGCCCCAGCATTTT. This gives the protein CASSTGGGQPQHF.

The rearrangement joins TRBV5-1 to TRBJ1-6; TRBD1 agrees at 7 bases. With 7 bases clipped from V and 5 bases from J, the junction kept 6 bases outside the gene matches. The germline gives CDR1 SGHRS, CDR2 YFSETQ. The CDR3 runs to 14 residues. CDR3 protein: CASGETGNNSPLHF. The DNA for the CDR3 is TGCGCCAGCGGGGAGACAGGGAATAATTCACCCCTCCACTTT.

This clone was observed once. The V call is TRBV7-8, the J call TRBJ1-3, with a weak D call TRBD1 (6 bases). V lost 1 base, J lost 1 base, and 17 bases lay in between. CDR1 SGHVS and CDR2 FQNEAQ come from the germline V gene. CDR3 size: 18 residues. Here the CDR3 DNA reads TGTGCCAGCAGCTTAGTTGGGGGCCGGCGTAGGTCTGGAAACACCATATATTTT. Protein sequence: CASSLVGGRRRSGNTIYF.

The chain uses TRBV2 and TRBJ2-1; possibly TRBD2 for D (6 bases). The germline V gene has CDR1 SNHLY and CDR2 FYNNEI. With 3 bases removed from V and 15 bases from J, the gap between germline ends came to 12 bases. The CDR3 is 11 amino acids. CDR3 protein: CASSEQRVGFF. CDR3 DNA sequence: TGTGCCAGCAGTGAGCAGCGGGTCGGGTTCTTC.

V and J are TRBV4-1 and TRBJ1-2; no clear D. The germline CDR1 and CDR2 sequences are MGHRA and YSYEKL. Trimming removed 3 bases from V and 4 bases from J, with 18 bases in between. This CDR3 spans 16 amino acids. The CDR3 DNA follows: TGCGCCAGCAGCCAGGACTCCGGACCGGATGGCTATGGCTACACCTTC. Its protein is CASSQDSGPDGYGYTF.

A single count supports this clone. This chain uses TRBV6-5 with TRBJ2-6; D may be TRBD1 (6 bases). V gave up 7 bases and J gave up 2 bases, with 12 bases separating them. Germline CDR1 MNHEY, CDR2 SVGAGI. The CDR3 runs to 15 residues. Here the CDR3 DNA reads TGTGCCAGCACCGTACAGGGCCCTGGGGCCAACGTCCTGACTTTC. It is translated as CASTVQGPGANVLTF.

The genes are TRBV7-2 and TRBJ1-2; 12 bases are shared with TRBD1. Trimming removed 4 bases from V and 4 bases from J; junction bases left unmatched: 7. CDR1 SGHTA and CDR2 FQGNSA come from the germline V gene. The length of the CDR3 is 16 residues. CDR3: CASSYPGTGGIYGYTF. The CDR3 bases are TGTGCCAGCAGCTATCCCGGGACAGGGGGCATCTATGGCTACACCTTC.

There are a few counts of this clone. The chain uses TRBV2 and TRBJ1-2; 7 bases are shared with TRBD1. V trimming: 2 bases; J trimming: 5 bases; junction bases outside the gene matches: 8. Germline-derived CDR1 and CDR2 are SNHLY and FYNNEI. The CDR3 covers 15 residues. CDR3 sequence: CASSEQGVGVYGYTF. Written as DNA, the CDR3 is TGTGCCAGCAGTGAACAGGGGGTTGGGGTATATGGCTACACCTTC.

With regard to this clone: One junction end disagrees with the germline gene, perhaps due to a read error. The chain joins TRBV7-9 to TRBJ2-7, with D possibly TRBD1 on 6 matching bases. The CDR3 consists of 14 residues. Germline CDR1 and CDR2: SEHNR and FQNEAQ (reference sequence). CDR3 sequence reads: CSSSAGQTTYEQYF. The CDR3 DNA follows: TGTTCCAGCAGCGCCGGACAGACTACCTACGAGCAGTACTTC.

This clone showed up just once. The chain uses TRBV6-1 and TRBJ2-3, with D perhaps TRBD1 (5 bases). The CDR3 sequence is 15 residues long. Trimming took 5 bases from V and 0 from J, leaving 12 bases between them. CDR1 is MNHNS and CDR2 is SASEGT in the germline V gene. This chain's CDR3 is CASSLDSPSTDTQYF. The CDR3 region has the DNA TGTGCCAGCAGTCTTGACAGCCCTAGCACAGATACGCAGTATTTT.

The chain joins TRBV11-2 to TRBJ1-1, with TRBD1 as a possible D gene (6 bases). Trimming stripped 7 bases from V and 1 base from J, with 22 bases between. The CDR3 sequence is 17 residues long. Germline CDR1 and CDR2: SGHAT and FQNNGV. Here the CDR3 reads CASTTWGPWGSNTEAFF. For the CDR3, the DNA is TGTGCCAGCACCACGTGGGGGCCGTGGGGATCGAACACTGAAGCTTTCTTT. Complete variable domain (other parts from reference TRBV11-2 and TRBJ1-1): EAGVAQSPRYKIIEKRQSVAFWCNPISGHATLYWYQQILGQGPKLLIQFQNNGVVDDSQLPKDRFSAERLKGVDSTLKIQPAKLEDSAVYLCASTTWGPWGSNTEAFFGQGTRLTVV.

The chain uses TRBV6-4 and TRBJ1-2; D ambiguous. V lost 5 bases to trimming and J lost 2 bases, with 12 bases between them. The germline CDR1 and CDR2 sequences are MRHNA and SNTAGT. The CDR3 covers 14 residues. CDR3 residues: CASSPGILNYGYTF. Here the CDR3 DNA reads TGTGCCAGCAGTCCCGGGATACTAAACTATGGCTACACCTTC.

The rearrangement links TRBV6-1 to TRBJ2-1; weak D call: TRBD1 (6 bases). The CDR3 has 18 amino acids. Trimming took 0 bases from V and 6 from J, leaving 21 bases between them. Germline V gene lookup returns CDR1 MNHNS and CDR2 SASEGT. The CDR3 spells CASSEARPGQLISNEQFF. The CDR3 DNA reads as TGTGCCAGCAGTGAAGCGAGGCCAGGACAGCTCATCTCCAATGAGCAGTTCTTC.

The V gene is TRBV2, the J gene TRBJ1-3; a possible D gene is TRBD1 (5 bases). Per the germline V gene, CDR1 is SNHLY and CDR2 is FYNNEI. Deletions cut 2 bases from V and 0 bases from J, with 8 bases between. The CDR3 is 15 residues long. In DNA, the CDR3 is TGTGCCAGCAGTGAACAGGGATACTCTGGAAACACCATATATTTT. Its translation is CASSEQGYSGNTIYF.

The table lists this clone with a count of one. V gene TRBV5-1 combines with J gene TRBJ2-5; D perhaps matches TRBD2 (5 bases). The V and J ends lost 5 bases and 0 bases respectively, with 11 bases between them. This CDR3 contains 14 residues. Germline values: CDR1 SGHRS, CDR2 YFSETQ. The chain's CDR3 is CASRERTDQETQYF. DNA of the CDR3: TGCGCCAGCAGGGAGCGGACGGACCAAGAGACCCAGTACTTC.